This T cell receptor (beta chain) is drawn from a study of blood T cell repertoires in COVID-19. Overall study context: Samples came from the United States, Italy and Spain, spanning acute and convalescent COVID-19. Sources were T cells, B-cell-depleted T cells, or PBMCs; the material itself was cDNA or gDNA.

This clone was seen only once. Per the original methods: Amplification of reference gene primers provided the estimated nucleated cell counts. TCRdb's copy holds only in-frame clones and misses some; the assay was immunoSEQ multiplex PCR. The V and J calls and clone size come from that table; D and trimming were worked out from the DNA. The sample holds 130,000 to 150,000 clones; 75% to 90% are singletons and the top ten take about 1.7%. Germline assignment: CDR1 LNHNV and CDR2 YYDKDF (reference sequence). The germline V and J ends were trimmed by 3 bases and 4 bases, with 11 bases remaining between them. The CDR3 spans 14 residues.

The sample comprised peripheral blood. The receptor's source is a woman between 45 and 60 years old with acute or convalescent COVID-19. This chain uses TRBV15 with TRBJ2-3; the D gene is possibly TRBD1 (5 bases). CDR3 amino acids: CATSSYRTPDTQYF. As DNA, the CDR3 is TGTGCCACCAGCAGCTACAGGACCCCAGATACGCAGTATTTT.